The 29 T cell receptor beta chains below come from one sample, sequenced in a study of patients and donors after allogeneic stem cell transplantation. TCRdb re-derived calls from the RT-PCR reads in MiXCR, one entry per CDR3 protein. The top ten hold roughly 26% of the sample, which has approximately 160,000 distinct CDR3 sequences, approximately 24% seen once. Sequenced sample: blood, either unsorted or a sorted T cell fraction (not recorded which). The source is a human donor who was either an allogeneic HSCT recipient or a stem cell or donor lymphocyte infusion donor (not recorded which). It is not recorded whose cells these are; they may come from a transplant donor.

The chain has TRBV12-3 or TRBV12-4 and TRBJ1-1; TRBD1 agrees at 9 bases. The CDR3 is made up of 15 amino acids. V trimming: 6 bases; J trimming: 0 bases; junction bases outside the gene matches: 5. The CDR3 nucleotides read TGTGCCAGCAGCTTTAGACAGGGGGTGAACACTGAAGCTTTCTTT. This gives the protein CASSFRQGVNTEAFF.

Only a few counts were recorded for this clonotype. The chain is built from TRBV12-3 or TRBV12-4 and TRBJ1-3, with D perhaps TRBD1 (6 bases). V was shortened by 5 bases and J by 14 bases, with 13 bases between the two germline ends. The CDR3 sequence is 11 residues long. The CDR3 nucleotides are TGTGCCAGCAGTCCACGACAGGAACTATATTTT. Amino acids: CASSPRQELYF.

This clonotype was seen more than once but under ten times. The chain has TRBV6-6 and TRBJ1-2; perhaps TRBD1 as D (5 bases). The CDR3 extends over 12 amino acids. V lost 6 bases, J lost 5 bases, and 10 bases lay in between. Germline lookup yields CDR1 MNHNY and CDR2 SVGAGI (reference sequence). The CDR3 nucleotides read TGTGCCAGCAGCCCGACAGAGTATGGCTACACCTTC. It yields the protein CASSPTEYGYTF.

The chain couples TRBV12-3 or TRBV12-4 to TRBJ2-3; D remains ambiguous. Trimming took 2 bases from V and 6 from J, leaving 9 bases between them. The CDR3 sequence is 13 residues long. CDR3 sequence: CASSLYLKDTQYF. The CDR3 DNA follows: TGTGCCAGCAGTTTATATCTCAAGGATACGCAGTATTTT.

The rearrangement links TRBV6-2 or TRBV6-3 to TRBJ2-5; D is unclear. V was clipped by 5 bases and J by 2 bases, with 6 bases between them. The CDR3 contains 12 residues. Germline V gene lookup returns CDR1 MNHEY and CDR2 SVGEGT. DNA for the CDR3: TGTGCCAGCAGTGATATACAAGAGACCCAGTACTTC. Protein product: CASSDIQETQYF.

This clonotype was counted at least ten times. The chain uses TRBV12-3 or TRBV12-4 and TRBJ1-1, with D uncertain. This CDR3 has 15 residues. Trimming removed 10 bases from V and 1 base from J, with 19 bases in between. The CDR3 sequence is CATLIGPAQNTEAFF. In nucleotides, the CDR3 is TGTGCCACCCTTATTGGCCCTGCGCAGAACACTGAAGCTTTCTTT.

This clonotype was observed a few times. The genes are TRBV5-6 and TRBJ2-1, with 7 positions matching TRBD1. With V trimmed by 0 bases and J by 0 bases, 9 bases remained unmatched. CDR1 SGHDT and CDR2 YYEEEE come from the germline V gene. The CDR3 contains 18 residues. The CDR3 loop is CASSLGWFRDSSYNEQFF. CDR3 DNA sequence: TGTGCCAGCAGCTTGGGTTGGTTCCGGGACAGCTCCTACAATGAGCAGTTCTTC.

This rearrangement joins TRBV10-3 to TRBJ1-1; D is uncertain. V lost 0 bases to trimming and J lost 1 base, with 12 bases between them. The germline CDR1 and CDR2 sequences are ENHRY and SYGVKD. The CDR3 covers 16 residues. CDR3 loop: CAISESGSRRNTEAFF. The CDR3 coding sequence is TGTGCCATCAGTGAGTCAGGGAGTCGTAGGAACACTGAAGCTTTCTTT.

This clonotype was counted ten times or more. The rearrangement links TRBV18 to TRBJ2-7; 10 bases match TRBD1. The length of the CDR3 is 14 residues. The germline V gene has CDR1 KGHSH and CDR2 LQKENI. With V trimmed by 4 bases and J by 4 bases, 4 bases remained unmatched. Written as DNA, the CDR3 is TGTGCCAGCTCACTTTGGACAGGGGGGTACGAGCAGTACTTC. The encoded protein is CASSLWTGGYEQYF. The full variable domain, rest sourced from reference TRBV18 and TRBJ2-7, is NAGVMQNPRHLVRRRGQEARLRCSPMKGHSHVYWYRQLPEEGLKFMVYLQKENIIDESGMPKERFSAEFPKEGPSILRIQQVVRGDSAAYFCASSLWTGGYEQYFGPGTRLTVT.

The table lists this clonotype with a few counts. J is TRBJ2-7 and V is TRBV3-1; D remains ambiguous. The CDR3 spans 16 residues. The V end lost 2 bases, the J end lost 0 bases, and 14 bases lay between the germline ends. CDR1 LGHDT and CDR2 YNNKEL come from the germline V gene (reference sequence). The chain's CDR3 is CASSQLGGDNSYEQYF. The CDR3 bases are TGTGCCAGCAGCCAATTGGGTGGTGACAACTCCTACGAGCAGTACTTC.

The rearrangement joins TRBV7-2 to TRBJ2-5, with TRBD2 matching 11 bases. This CDR3 comprises 15 residues. V dropped 10 bases and J dropped 4; count of bases not matched to a gene: 11. CDR1 and CDR2 from the germline V gene are SGHTA and FQGNSA. CDR3 loop: CATRELAGVVETQYF. CDR3 coding DNA: TGTGCCACTCGGGAACTAGCGGGAGTCGTAGAGACCCAGTACTTC.

This clonotype has a handful of counts. The chain links TRBV7-2 to TRBJ1-2; the D gene is possibly TRBD1 (5 bases). Germline assignment: CDR1 SGHTA and CDR2 FQGNSA. V lost 1 base, J lost 8 bases, and 11 bases lay in between. The CDR3 contains 13 residues. The CDR3 DNA sequence: TGTGCCAGCAGCTTAGTCGGGGCAGAAGGCTACACCTTC. This gives the protein CASSLVGAEGYTF.

This clonotype was observed many times. The chain has TRBV6-6 and TRBJ1-2; 8 bases align to TRBD1. Germline V gene lookup returns CDR1 MNHNY and CDR2 SVGAGI (reference sequence). Unmatched junction bases numbered 8, after V lost 6 bases and J lost 2 bases. CDR3 length: 15 residues. The CDR3 DNA reads TGTGCCAGCAGCAAAGGACAGGGAACGAACTATGGCTACACCTTC. It yields the protein CASSKGQGTNYGYTF.

This clonotype occurred a few times. This chain joins TRBV5-6 and TRBJ1-2; D unclear. The V end was cut by 0 bases, the J end by 6 bases, with 18 bases between. Germline V gene sequence: CDR1 SGHDT, CDR2 YYEEEE. This CDR3 is 16 amino acids long. This CDR3 is CASSLVLELTFHGYTF. The CDR3 coding sequence is TGTGCCAGCAGCTTGGTTCTCGAATTAACCTTCCATGGCTACACCTTC. Using reference TRBV5-6 and TRBJ1-2 for the parts outside the CDR3, the full variable domain is DAGVTQSPTHLIKTRGQQVTLRCSPKSGHDTVSWYQQALGQGPQFIFQYYEEEERQRGNFPDRFSGHQFPNYSSELNVNALLLGDSALYLCASSLVLELTFHGYTFGSGTRLTVV.

The CDR3 spells CASTKPGTQYGYTF. The DNA of the CDR3 is TGTGCCAGCACCAAACCCGGGACACAGTATGGCTACACCTTC. The chain employs TRBV5-5 and TRBJ1-2; tentative D call: TRBD1 (6 bases). Trimming stripped 6 bases from V and 5 bases from J, with 17 bases between. Germline lookup yields CDR1 SGHKS and CDR2 YYEKEE (reference sequence). The CDR3 spans 14 residues.

Comments on this clonotype: At one boundary the junction diverges from the germline segment, which might be a read error. This chain uses TRBV11-2 with TRBJ2-1; 13 bases match TRBD2. This CDR3 region has 16 residues. CDR1 is SGHAT, CDR2 FQNNGV, per germline. CDR3 protein: CASSVEGTSGVIEQFF. DNA of the CDR3: TGTGCCAGCAGCGTAGAGGGGACTAGCGGGGTAATTGAGCAGTTCTTC.

This clonotype was counted a single time. V usage is TRBV6-5 and J usage is TRBJ2-4; 7 bases are shared with TRBD1. The CDR3 length is 14 residues. V was pared by 0 bases and J by 5 bases, with 1 base of the junction left unmatched. From germline, CDR1 is MNHEY and CDR2 SVGAGI. CDR3 amino acids: CASSYSGTENIQYF. The CDR3 DNA reads TGTGCCAGCAGTTACTCGGGGACAGAAAACATTCAGTACTTC.

This sequence joins TRBV6-5 and TRBJ2-1; TRBD2 matches 9 bases. There are 15 residues in the CDR3. V shed 6 bases, J shed 7 bases, and the junction held 10 bases outside the gene matches. CDR1 is MNHEY, CDR2 SVGAGI, per germline. CDR3 DNA: TGTGCCAGCAGCCCCGGGGTAGCGGGAGTTAATGAGCAGTTCTTC. Its translation is CASSPGVAGVNEQFF.

V and J are TRBV2 and TRBJ2-1; TRBD1 matches 8 bases. Germline-derived CDR1 and CDR2 are SNHLY and FYNNEI. There are 16 residues in the CDR3. V lost 1 base to trimming and J lost 8 bases; unmatched junction nucleotides: 10. CDR3 amino acids: CASSEVVTGGPDEQFF. The CDR3 region has the DNA TGTGCCAGCAGTGAAGTAGTAACAGGGGGACCGGATGAGCAGTTCTTC. Based on the CDR3 plus reference TRBV2 and TRBJ2-1, the full variable domain is EPEVTQTPSHQVTQMGQEVILRCVPISNHLYFYWYRQILGQKVEFLVSFYNNEISEKSEIFDDQFSVERPDGSNFTLKIRSTKLEDSAMYFCASSEVVTGGPDEQFFGPGTRLTVL.

The sample holds a few counts of this clonotype. The J gene is TRBJ2-4, the V gene TRBV2; 7 positions match TRBD2. Germline V gene data show CDR1 as SNHLY and CDR2 as FYNNEI. V was pared by 5 bases and J by 0 bases, with 10 bases of the junction left unmatched. The CDR3 totals 17 residues. The CDR3 spells CASSSHPGGIAKNIQYF. CDR3 bases: TGTGCCAGCAGTTCCCATCCCGGGGGGATAGCCAAAAACATTCAGTACTTC. The variable domain in full, with the rest retrieved from reference TRBV2 and TRBJ2-4, is EPEVTQTPSHQVTQMGQEVILRCVPISNHLYFYWYRQILGQKVEFLVSFYNNEISEKSEIFDDQFSVERPDGSNFTLKIRSTKLEDSAMYFCASSSHPGGIAKNIQYFGAGTRLSVL.

The chain combines TRBV29-1 with TRBJ1-3; no clear D. The CDR3 has 12 amino acids. Germline V gene lookup returns CDR1 SQVTM and CDR2 ANQGSEA. Between the trimmed V and J ends, which lost 4 bases and 4 bases, there was a span of 8 bases. The CDR3 sequence: CSVGVPGNTIYF. The CDR3 DNA follows: TGCAGCGTTGGTGTGCCCGGAAACACCATATATTTT.

This chain uses TRBV20-1 with TRBJ1-4, with 7 bases matching TRBD1. J gave up 4 bases and V 5 bases, and 7 bases lay outside the gene matches. The CDR3 loop spans 14 amino acids. Germline-derived CDR1 and CDR2 are DFQATT and SNEGSKA (reference sequence). The CDR3 DNA sequence: TGCAGTGCTCTCCACGGGACAGTTAATGAAAAACTGTTTTTT. This codes for CSALHGTVNEKLFF.

This clonotype was detected only a few times. This rearrangement joins TRBV5-1 to TRBJ1-1; D ambiguous. V gave up 7 bases and J gave up 0 bases, with 13 bases separating them. The CDR3 is made up of 14 amino acids. Germline V lookup: CDR1 SGHRS, CDR2 YFSETQ. This CDR3 is CASSSAGMNTEAFF. The CDR3 bases are TGCGCCAGCTCATCGGCCGGAATGAACACTGAAGCTTTCTTT. Looking up the rest from reference TRBV5-1 and TRBJ1-1 gives the full variable domain: KAGVTQTPRYLIKTRGQQVTLSCSPISGHRSVSWYQQTPGQGLQFLFEYFSETQRNKGNFPGRFSGRQFSNSRSEMNVSTLELGDSALYLCASSSAGMNTEAFFGQGTRLTVV.

The chain uses TRBV12-3 or TRBV12-4 and TRBJ2-2, with D maybe TRBD2 (5 bases). V lost 6 bases, J lost 7 bases, and 9 bases lay in between. The CDR3 loop spans 12 amino acids. The CDR3 region is CASSPTIGELFF. CDR3 coding DNA: TGTGCCAGCAGCCCGACTATCGGGGAGCTGTTTTTT.

As DNA, the CDR3 is TGCAGTGCTAGGTTGAAGGGGGCGCGGACTGAAGCTTTCTTT. Its protein is CSARLKGARTEAFF. The chain joins TRBV20-1 to TRBJ1-1; 7 bases are a match to TRBD1. V gave up 3 bases and J gave up 5 bases; unmatched junction bases: 9. The length of the CDR3 is 14 residues. Looked up from germline, CDR1 is DFQATT and CDR2 is SNEGSKA (reference sequence).

The table lists this clonotype with many counts. The chain uses TRBV5-1 and TRBJ1-1; 8 bases map to TRBD1. Trimming cost V 3 bases and J 3 bases; bases outside gene matches: 13. There are 17 residues in the CDR3. CDR1 is SGHRS and CDR2 is YFSETQ in the germline V gene. The CDR3 is CASSSPRTGKGYTEAFF. The CDR3 DNA reads as TGCGCCAGCAGCTCCCCCCGGACAGGGAAGGGGTACACTGAAGCTTTCTTT.

This chain uses TRBV20-1 with TRBJ1-5, with 7 bases matching TRBD1. Germline lookup yields CDR1 DFQATT and CDR2 SNEGSKA (reference sequence). The length of the CDR3 is 16 residues. The ends lost 3 bases at V and 2 bases at J; junction bases unmatched: 10. CDR3 DNA: TGCAGTGCTAGTTACAGGGGTACGGTAGGCAATCAGCCCCAGCATTTT. Protein product: CSASYRGTVGNQPQHF.

This chain joins TRBV5-1 and TRBJ2-1; 7 nucleotides line up with TRBD2. The CDR3 is 15 residues long. Germline V gives CDR1 SGHRS, CDR2 YFSETQ. Trimming cost V 6 bases and J 2 bases; bases outside gene matches: 8. This CDR3 reads CASTSGTTPYNEQFF. Here the CDR3 DNA reads TGCGCCAGCACTTCCGGGACTACCCCCTACAATGAGCAGTTCTTC.

This clonotype was seen a few times. DNA of the CDR3: TGCAGCGTTGAAGCCAGTTTTACAGATACGCAGTATTTT. Translating it yields CSVEASFTDTQYF. This chain links TRBV29-1 with TRBJ2-3; the D is unclear. CDR1 is SQVTM and CDR2 is ANQGSEA in the germline V gene. The CDR3 sequence is 13 residues long. The V end was cut by 1 base, the J end by 3 bases, with 8 bases between.